The entry below gives a single TCR beta chain sequence along with its context. Its antigen is unidentified. CDR1 SNHLY and CDR2 FYNNEI come from the germline V gene. V lost 6 bases and J lost 4, with 12 bases in between. CDR3 length: 13 residues. The data originate from a study of vaccination effects on CD4 cells after COVID-19. Clones were sequenced by immunoSEQ multiplex PCR, and TCRdb holds only the in-frame ones, with some missing. The sample lists under 55,000 clones; under 80% were seen once. Sequencing followed a ViraFEST assay step that expanded antigen-specific CD4+ T cells with viral peptide pools. Once cultured for around 11 days, the cells underwent separation to obtain CD4+ T cells. The individual was infected with SARS-CoV-2 between March and December 2020, as confirmed by PCR.

Sequenced here: CD4+ T cells from PBMCs cultured with a peptide pool, sampled before COVID-19 vaccination. The origin of this receptor is a human donor who had a prior SARS-CoV-2 infection. The chain has TRBV2 and TRBJ1-2, with D unresolved. CDR3 sequence reads: CASRDGGSYGYTF. CDR3 sequence (DNA): TGTGCCAGCAGGGACGGAGGATCCTATGGCTACACCTTC.